This TCR beta chain was captured in a study of cytomegalovirus exposure and HLA in healthy donors. Study-wide findings and caveats: According to a subsequent analysis, TCR clusters from the first cohort were inclined to appear together in the 110 or so validation repertoires.

The data were produced by immunoSEQ multiplex PCR, yet TCRdb's version contains in-frame clones alone and is incomplete. The sample has roughly 260,000 clones, around 90% seen once. Separation from the 666-subject first cohort characterized the roughly 120-subject validation cohort, to which the donors belonged. Only a few counts were recorded for this clone. The antigen is unknown. V lost 1 base and J 0 bases, leaving 10 bases between the germline ends. CDR1 is SGHVS and CDR2 is FNYEAQ in the germline V gene. CDR3 length: 15 residues. Sequencing input: PBMCs. The TCR originated in a woman aged 18-29 years in good health and CMV-seronegative. This sequence joins TRBV7-6 and TRBJ2-7, with D maybe TRBD2 (5 bases). CDR3 residues: CASSLGTGSSYEQYF. The CDR3, as DNA: TGTGCCAGCAGCTTAGGGACGGGGAGCTCCTACGAGCAGTACTTC.